The rows below give T cell receptor beta chains drawn from one sample of a study of blood T cell repertoires in COVID-19. The assay was immunoSEQ multiplex PCR, and TCRdb's table has in-frame clones only and misses some. The table lists some 200,000 clones, 80% to 90% of them singletons. The sequencing sample was made of peripheral blood. These receptors all come from a woman aged 55 to 70 with COVID-19, enrolled during active disease. CDR3s include the opening cysteine and the closing phenylalanine or tryptophan. A D gene is named only where the DNA matches it firmly. Only part of the rows carry a size: once, few, many, or a class if the clone is expanded.

TRBV2	TRBD2	NA	TRBJ2-7	CASSEGGRTYEQYF	TGTGCCAGCAGTGAAGGCGGGAGAACCTACGAGCAGTACTTC
TRBV19	NA	NA	TRBJ1-6	CASSMFTGRGNSPLHF	TGTGCCAGTAGTATGTTTACAGGGAGGGGTAATTCACCCCTCCACTTT
TRBV29-1	NA	NA	TRBJ2-7	CSVERDSYEQYF	TGCAGCGTTGAGCGGGACTCCTACGAGCAGTACTTC
TRBV7-8	TRBD2	NA	TRBJ2-1	CASSLLSGRAAEAGYNEQFF	TGTGCCAGCAGCTTACTTAGCGGGAGGGCCGCTGAGGCGGGGTACAATGAGCAGTTCTTC
TRBV28	NA	NA	TRBJ2-3	CASSLLGRRGDTQYF	TGTGCCAGCAGTTTACTAGGCAGGCGGGGAGATACGCAGTATTTT
TRBV2	NA	NA	TRBJ2-3	CASSPLATDTQYF	TGTGCCAGCAGTCCCCTAGCCACAGATACGCAGTATTTT
TRBV5-1	NA	NA	TRBJ2-1	CASSRDIYNEQFF	TGCGCCAGCAGCCGGGACATCTACAATGAGCAGTTCTTC
TRBV5-1	NA	NA	TRBJ1-2	CASERYEASDYGYTF	TGCGCCTCAGAGAGGTATGAGGCCTCGGACTATGGCTACACCTTC
TRBV7-2	NA	NA	TRBJ1-1	CASSLPRDSSTEAFF	TGTGCCAGCAGCTTACCCCGGGACTCGTCCACTGAAGCTTTCTTT
TRBV15	NA	NA	TRBJ1-5	CATSKGGGSQPQHF	TGTGCCACCAGCAAGGGGGGGGGCAGTCAGCCCCAGCATTTT
TRBV3-1/TRBV3-2	NA	NA	TRBJ2-5	CASGQQETQYF	TGTGCCAGCGGACAGCAAGAGACCCAGTACTTC
TRBV12-5	NA	NA	TRBJ1-1	CASGLVLGTGSRTEAFF	TGTGCTAGTGGTTTGGTACTTGGTACAGGGAGTCGGACTGAAGCTTTCTTT
TRBV11-2	TRBD1	NA	TRBJ1-2	CASSYLTGGSNGYTF	TGTGCCAGCAGCTACCTGACAGGGGGCTCCAATGGCTACACCTTC
TRBV20-1	TRBD2	NA	TRBJ2-7	CSASGLAGVSYEQYF	TGCAGTGCTAGTGGGCTAGCGGGAGTTTCCTACGAGCAGTACTTC
TRBV14	NA	NA	TRBJ1-1	CASSRGGGTEAFF	TGTGCCAGCAGCCGGGGGGGCGGCACTGAAGCTTTCTTT
TRBV28	NA	NA	TRBJ2-7	CASSLVTPYEQYF	TGTGCCAGCAGTTTAGTCACTCCCTACGAGCAGTACTTC
TRBV9	TRBD2	once	TRBJ2-3	CASSPEAAGGPDTQYF	TGTGCCAGCAGCCCAGAGGCGGCGGGAGGGCCGGATACGCAGTATTTT
TRBV19	TRBD1	NA	TRBJ2-3	CASSRSGRTGSTDTQYF	TGTGCCAGTAGTAGGTCGGGGAGGACAGGGAGCACAGATACGCAGTATTTT
TRBV7-2	TRBD1	NA	TRBJ1-1	CASSITTGATEAFF	TGTGCCAGCAGCATAACTACAGGGGCCACTGAAGCTTTCTTT
TRBV11-1	TRBD2	NA	TRBJ2-1	CASSSIRTSGSNEQFF	TGTGCCAGCAGCTCTATACGGACTAGCGGGAGTAATGAGCAGTTCTTC
TRBV6-2/TRBV6-3	NA	NA	TRBJ1-5	CASSYWAGRGNQPQHF	TGTGCCAGCAGTTACTGGGCAGGGCGAGGCAATCAGCCCCAGCATTTT
TRBV14	NA	NA	TRBJ2-7	CASSRTGGAGTYEQYF	TGTGCCAGCAGTCGAACGGGGGGCGCCGGGACTTACGAGCAGTACTTC
TRBV24-1	NA	NA	TRBJ2-3	CATSDAGPGTPLADTQYF	TGTGCCACCAGTGATGCCGGTCCCGGGACACCCCTCGCAGATACGCAGTATTTT
TRBV2	NA	NA	TRBJ1-2	CASSVIGDGYTF	TGTGCCAGCAGTGTAATCGGGGATGGCTACACCTTC
TRBV19	NA	NA	TRBJ1-5	CASSTTGFGQPQHF	TGTGCCAGTAGTACTACAGGGTTTGGGCAGCCCCAGCATTTT
TRBV20-1	NA	NA	TRBJ2-7	CSASEVLRGSYEQYF	TGCAGTGCTAGTGAGGTCCTTAGGGGCTCCTACGAGCAGTACTTC
TRBV7-2	NA	NA	TRBJ2-7	CASSLPTSREQYF	TGTGCCAGCAGCTTACCCACTAGCCGAGAGCAGTACTTC
TRBV5-4	NA	NA	TRBJ2-1	CASSNRVGNEQFF	TGTGCCAGCAGCAACAGGGTCGGCAATGAGCAGTTCTTC
TRBV21-1	NA	NA	TRBJ1-3	CASRGTQGQVSGNTIYF	TGTGCCAGCAGGGGAACTCAAGGACAGGTCTCTGGAAACACCATATATTTT
TRBV24-1	TRBD1	NA	TRBJ1-2	CATSDLTGGYGYTF	TGTGCCACCAGTGATCTGACAGGGGGGTATGGCTACACCTTC